The sequence of this TCR beta chain was determined in a study of beta chain features in type 1 diabetes. The authors reverse transcribed all of the isolated RNA, so sequencing captured expressed TCRB transcripts. Data came from immunoSEQ multiplex PCR; TCRdb stores just in-frame clones and leaves some out. In the table there are more than 120,000 clones, less than 11% of which are singletons. This clone was detected a few times. Sequencing used naive CD4+ T cells from blood. The sequence was obtained from a man younger than 35 in good health.

CDR3 DNA sequence: TGTGCCAGCAGCCCTGGGGGGAGCGGGGGGTGGTACGAGCAGTACTTC. Translation: CASSPGGSGGWYEQYF. The chain uses TRBV6-6 and TRBJ2-7; 9 bases are a match to TRBD2. The CDR3 totals 16 residues. J gave up 4 bases and V 6 bases, and 13 bases lay outside the gene matches. Per the germline V gene, CDR1 is MNHNY and CDR2 is SVGAGI (reference sequence).